This T cell receptor (beta chain) was documented in a study of T cell responses to AZD1222 COVID-19 vaccine (dated by TCRdb to 2020 to 2022). Regarding the study in general: AZD1222 recipients given second doses at about 4 weeks or at about 12 weeks were pooled, since spike-specific TCR depth and breadth were not found to differ between the two schedules. TCR sequencing covered some 250 trial participants: 200 to 220 given two doses of AZD1222 and approximately 26 given two doses of MenACWY control vaccine. Enrollment into the trials was organized by age into subgroups of 18-55, 56-69 and 70-plus years, and those subgroups contained approximately 160, 26 and 62 TCR-sequenced participants, respectively.

The CDR3 regions of human TCRbeta chains were subjected to immunosequencing. The original pipeline was this. TCRs in the repertoires were compared against a reference library of SARS-CoV-2-specific TCRs that had been generated with the MIRA antigen-specificity platform. Breadth was defined as the fraction of unique TCRs that were SARS-CoV-2-associated, and depth was defined as the fraction of total T cells that were SARS-CoV-2-associated. Using the MIRA data, every spike-specific TCR was mapped to the spike region that the TCR reacted to and assigned to either a CD4 or a CD8 class. Log10-transformed breadth and depth values were compared by one-way ANOVA with Sidak's multiple comparisons tests. As stored in TCRdb, this immuneACCESS dataset retains in-frame rearrangements with V and J assigned. A fraction of the clones does not appear; measured against another copy, unresolved V genes explain less than half of the discrepancy, and the remainder lacks a known reason. D and trimming were read from the DNA, whereas the V and J calls and clone size are those reported in that table. The sample data list approximately 110,000 clones, and approximately 85% of these were observed just once. Around 6.2% of the sample is in the top ten clones.

Per the publication, the time point label means: baseline before first vaccination. The vaccinee samples were drawn from two UK trials, COV001 and COV002, one of which was a single-blind randomized controlled phase 2/3 trial testing AZD1222 (ChAdOx1 nCoV-19) in healthy adults. For TCRbeta chain sequencing, PBMC samples were collected from trial participants at day 0 and at day 28 after the second dose. Overall results and qualifications from the work: Participants were mostly white British and included more females than males, and it was suggested by the authors that clonal diversity may have been underestimated. In the small 56-69-year group, the increase in depth fell short of significance, most likely because of low power. The vaccine-associated CD4 TCRs covered the entire spike protein, and the dominant responses fell in regions 160-218 and 743-854. Because no day 14 peak-response samples were available, the repertoires could be characterized only after the peak T cell response. Reportedly, almost half of the unique spike-specific TCRs recognized epitopes lying outside the regions that are mutated in the B.1.351 and B.1.1.7 variants. After two AZD1222 doses, spike-specific TCR breadth and depth were significantly higher than at day 0 and than in MenACWY recipients. Conclusions about previously exposed vaccinees are limited, since just a handful of AZD1222 recipients were seropositive for SARS-CoV-2 at baseline.

Reading the germline V gene gives CDR1 SGHVS and CDR2 FQNEAQ. The CDR3 covers 15 residues, taking in both the cysteine and the phenylalanine. The entry retains the CDR3 DNA only, 45 bases that are in frame from base 1. V is cut by 3 bases and J by 11 bases, and the space between the germline ends is 22 bases. To note about this clone: Its antigen is currently not known. Base-call qualities are not available, and no considerably larger clone is one nucleotide away.

Sequences were derived from peripheral blood, sampled on day 0 of AZD1222 vaccination. This TCR was sampled from an adult in good health. The chain is assembled from TRBV7-8 and TRBJ1-1, with TRBD1 tentatively as D gene (6 bases match). The DNA sequence reads TGTGCCAGCAGCTTTGACACAGGGTCTCAACTTGGGGCTTTCTTT. This is translated as CASSFDTGSQLGAFF.